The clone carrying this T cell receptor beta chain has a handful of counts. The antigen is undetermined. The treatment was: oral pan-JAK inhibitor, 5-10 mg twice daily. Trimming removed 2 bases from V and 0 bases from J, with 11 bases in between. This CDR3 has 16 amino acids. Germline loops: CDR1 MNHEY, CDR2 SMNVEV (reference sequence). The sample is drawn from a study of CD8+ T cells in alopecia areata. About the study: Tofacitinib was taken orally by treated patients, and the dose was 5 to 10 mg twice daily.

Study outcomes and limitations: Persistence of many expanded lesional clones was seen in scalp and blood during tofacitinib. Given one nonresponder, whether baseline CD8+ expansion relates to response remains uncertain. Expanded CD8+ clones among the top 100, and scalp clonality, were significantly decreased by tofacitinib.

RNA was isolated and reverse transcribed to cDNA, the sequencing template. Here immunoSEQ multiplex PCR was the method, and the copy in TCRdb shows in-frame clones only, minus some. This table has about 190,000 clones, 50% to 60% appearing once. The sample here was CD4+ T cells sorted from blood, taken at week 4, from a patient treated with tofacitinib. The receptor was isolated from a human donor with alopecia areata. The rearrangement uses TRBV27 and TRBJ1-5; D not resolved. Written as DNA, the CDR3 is TGTGCCAGCAGTTTAGAGGGAAGGTATAGCAATCAGCCCCAGCATTTT. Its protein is CASSLEGRYSNQPQHF.